This T cell receptor beta chain was captured by sequencing in a study of vaccination effects on CD4 cells after COVID-19. Overall study results and limits: Convalescent patients were scarce, and early post-infection timepoints were absent. After vaccination, at late timepoints, clones induced by infection and by vaccine contracted markedly.

Sequencing was performed with immunoSEQ multiplex PCR; in TCRdb, only in-frame clones are kept and a portion is missing. The sample shows about 73,000 clones, 60% to 75% of them seen only once. About this clone: Its antigen is not identified.

Sequencing in the ViraFEST assay came after antigen-specific CD4+ T cells had been expanded with viral peptide pools, which were used to stimulate PBMC. Following an approximately eleven-day culture, CD4+ T cells were purified. Vaccinated recipients, who were negative for nucleocapsid antibodies, had no history of SARS-CoV-2 infection. It was with around 9.9 IU/ml IL-2 and 9.5 to 10 ug/ml peptides that 1.8 million or so PBMC per well were cultured. The CDR3 contains 14 residues. Per germline, CDR1 SNHLY and CDR2 FYNNEI. V gave up 4 bases and J gave up 5 bases, with 14 bases separating them. The clonotype was recovered from a human donor who received a COVID-19 vaccine. The chain couples TRBV2 to TRBJ1-1; D is unresolved. The sequenced sample was CD4+ T cells from PBMCs cultured with HCoV-NL63 spike peptides, obtained before COVID-19 vaccination. The CDR3 bases are TGTGCCAGCAGTGTAAGGACCATAGGGACTGAAGCTTTCTTT. Amino acids: CASSVRTIGTEAFF.